This TCR beta chain originates from a study of T cell responses to AZD1222 COVID-19 vaccine. Findings of the study overall: The study identified only a handful of AZD1222 recipients as seropositive at baseline.

Regarding this clone: The antigen is unknown.

Looked up from germline, CDR1 is SNHLY and CDR2 is FYNNEI. This CDR3 spans 12 amino acids. V lost 5 bases to trimming and J lost 8 bases, with 12 bases between them. The repertoire was sequenced with immunoSEQ multiplex PCR; TCRdb's copy has only in-frame clones and lacks some. This repertoire shows around 140,000 clones, roughly 87% found once; its top ten account for roughly 4.7%. This rearrangement joins TRBV2 to TRBJ1-2; D is perhaps TRBD1 (6 bases). The TCR comes from an adult in good health. The sequencing used peripheral blood, collected on day 0 of AZD1222 vaccination. CDR3 in amino acids: CASSPTQGGYTF. The CDR3, as DNA: TGTGCCAGCAGTCCCACCCAGGGGGGCTACACCTTC.